Sequencing of this TCR beta chain was carried out in a study of blood T cell repertoires in COVID-19. Whole-study context: Sites in the United States, Italy and Spain provided acute and convalescent COVID-19 samples. From T cells, B-cell-depleted T cells, or PBMCs came the material, which was cDNA or gDNA.

There are 15 residues in the CDR3. Germline CDR1 MNHNS, CDR2 SASEGT. The V gene lost 0 bases and the J gene lost 5 bases, with 13 bases spanning the gap. Original handling: It was from reference gene primer amplification that nucleated cell counts were estimated. Some clones are missing from TCRdb's copy, which holds only in-frame ones; the method was immunoSEQ multiplex PCR. V and J calls and clone size are as listed in that table; D and trimming were resolved from the DNA. The repertoire holds hundreds of thousands of clones, with about 87% as singletons. This sequence joins TRBV6-1 and TRBJ1-2, with D hard to call. The source of this sequence is a human donor in a cohort sampled during active COVID-19. The sample comprised peripheral blood. CDR3 amino acids: CASSEARRTGYGYTF. DNA of the CDR3: TGTGCCAGCAGTGAAGCTCGAAGGACGGGGTATGGCTACACCTTC.